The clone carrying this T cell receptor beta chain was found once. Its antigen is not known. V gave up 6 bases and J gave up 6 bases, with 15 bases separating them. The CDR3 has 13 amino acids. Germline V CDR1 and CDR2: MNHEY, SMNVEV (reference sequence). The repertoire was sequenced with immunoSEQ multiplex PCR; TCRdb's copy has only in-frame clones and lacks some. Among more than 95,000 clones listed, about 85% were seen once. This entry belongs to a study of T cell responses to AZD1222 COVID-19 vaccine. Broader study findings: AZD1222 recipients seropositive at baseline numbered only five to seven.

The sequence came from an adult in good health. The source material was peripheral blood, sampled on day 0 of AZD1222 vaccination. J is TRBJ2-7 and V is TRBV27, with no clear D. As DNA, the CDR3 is TGTGCCAGCAGCCCATCAGTCCGGGTCGAGCAGTACTTC. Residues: CASSPSVRVEQYF.